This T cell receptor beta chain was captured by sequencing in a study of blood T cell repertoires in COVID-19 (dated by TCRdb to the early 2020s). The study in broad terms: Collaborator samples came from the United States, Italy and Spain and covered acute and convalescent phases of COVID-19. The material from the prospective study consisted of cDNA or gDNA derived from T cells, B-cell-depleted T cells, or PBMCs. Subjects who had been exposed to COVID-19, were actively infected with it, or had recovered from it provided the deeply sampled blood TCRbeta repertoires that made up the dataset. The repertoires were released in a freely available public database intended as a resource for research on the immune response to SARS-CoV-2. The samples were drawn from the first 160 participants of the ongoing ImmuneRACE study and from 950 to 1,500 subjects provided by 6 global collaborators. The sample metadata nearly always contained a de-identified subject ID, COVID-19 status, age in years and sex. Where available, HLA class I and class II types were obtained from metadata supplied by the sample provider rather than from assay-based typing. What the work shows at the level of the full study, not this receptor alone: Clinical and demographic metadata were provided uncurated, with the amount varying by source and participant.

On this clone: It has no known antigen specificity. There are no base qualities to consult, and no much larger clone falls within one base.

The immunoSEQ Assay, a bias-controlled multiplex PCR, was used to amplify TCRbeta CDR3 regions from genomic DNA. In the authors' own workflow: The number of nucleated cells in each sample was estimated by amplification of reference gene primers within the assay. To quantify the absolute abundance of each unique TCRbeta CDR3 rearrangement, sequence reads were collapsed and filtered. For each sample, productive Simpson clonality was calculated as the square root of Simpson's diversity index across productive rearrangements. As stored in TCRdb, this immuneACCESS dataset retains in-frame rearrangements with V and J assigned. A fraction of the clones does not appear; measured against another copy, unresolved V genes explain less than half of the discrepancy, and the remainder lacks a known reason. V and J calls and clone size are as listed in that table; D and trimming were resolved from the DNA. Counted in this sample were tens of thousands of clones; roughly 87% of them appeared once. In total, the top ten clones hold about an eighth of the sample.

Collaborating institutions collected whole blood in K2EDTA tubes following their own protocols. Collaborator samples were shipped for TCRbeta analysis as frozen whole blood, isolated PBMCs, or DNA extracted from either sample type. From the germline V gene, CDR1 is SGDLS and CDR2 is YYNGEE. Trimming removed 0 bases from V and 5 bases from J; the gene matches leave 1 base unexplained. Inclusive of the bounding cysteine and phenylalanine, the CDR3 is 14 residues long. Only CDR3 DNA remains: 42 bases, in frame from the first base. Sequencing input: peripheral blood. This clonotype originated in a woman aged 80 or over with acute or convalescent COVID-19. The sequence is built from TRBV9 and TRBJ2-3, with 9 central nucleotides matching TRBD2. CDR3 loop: CASSVDSGGDTQYF. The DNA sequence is TGTGCCAGCAGCGTAGATAGCGGGGGAGATACGCAGTATTTT.